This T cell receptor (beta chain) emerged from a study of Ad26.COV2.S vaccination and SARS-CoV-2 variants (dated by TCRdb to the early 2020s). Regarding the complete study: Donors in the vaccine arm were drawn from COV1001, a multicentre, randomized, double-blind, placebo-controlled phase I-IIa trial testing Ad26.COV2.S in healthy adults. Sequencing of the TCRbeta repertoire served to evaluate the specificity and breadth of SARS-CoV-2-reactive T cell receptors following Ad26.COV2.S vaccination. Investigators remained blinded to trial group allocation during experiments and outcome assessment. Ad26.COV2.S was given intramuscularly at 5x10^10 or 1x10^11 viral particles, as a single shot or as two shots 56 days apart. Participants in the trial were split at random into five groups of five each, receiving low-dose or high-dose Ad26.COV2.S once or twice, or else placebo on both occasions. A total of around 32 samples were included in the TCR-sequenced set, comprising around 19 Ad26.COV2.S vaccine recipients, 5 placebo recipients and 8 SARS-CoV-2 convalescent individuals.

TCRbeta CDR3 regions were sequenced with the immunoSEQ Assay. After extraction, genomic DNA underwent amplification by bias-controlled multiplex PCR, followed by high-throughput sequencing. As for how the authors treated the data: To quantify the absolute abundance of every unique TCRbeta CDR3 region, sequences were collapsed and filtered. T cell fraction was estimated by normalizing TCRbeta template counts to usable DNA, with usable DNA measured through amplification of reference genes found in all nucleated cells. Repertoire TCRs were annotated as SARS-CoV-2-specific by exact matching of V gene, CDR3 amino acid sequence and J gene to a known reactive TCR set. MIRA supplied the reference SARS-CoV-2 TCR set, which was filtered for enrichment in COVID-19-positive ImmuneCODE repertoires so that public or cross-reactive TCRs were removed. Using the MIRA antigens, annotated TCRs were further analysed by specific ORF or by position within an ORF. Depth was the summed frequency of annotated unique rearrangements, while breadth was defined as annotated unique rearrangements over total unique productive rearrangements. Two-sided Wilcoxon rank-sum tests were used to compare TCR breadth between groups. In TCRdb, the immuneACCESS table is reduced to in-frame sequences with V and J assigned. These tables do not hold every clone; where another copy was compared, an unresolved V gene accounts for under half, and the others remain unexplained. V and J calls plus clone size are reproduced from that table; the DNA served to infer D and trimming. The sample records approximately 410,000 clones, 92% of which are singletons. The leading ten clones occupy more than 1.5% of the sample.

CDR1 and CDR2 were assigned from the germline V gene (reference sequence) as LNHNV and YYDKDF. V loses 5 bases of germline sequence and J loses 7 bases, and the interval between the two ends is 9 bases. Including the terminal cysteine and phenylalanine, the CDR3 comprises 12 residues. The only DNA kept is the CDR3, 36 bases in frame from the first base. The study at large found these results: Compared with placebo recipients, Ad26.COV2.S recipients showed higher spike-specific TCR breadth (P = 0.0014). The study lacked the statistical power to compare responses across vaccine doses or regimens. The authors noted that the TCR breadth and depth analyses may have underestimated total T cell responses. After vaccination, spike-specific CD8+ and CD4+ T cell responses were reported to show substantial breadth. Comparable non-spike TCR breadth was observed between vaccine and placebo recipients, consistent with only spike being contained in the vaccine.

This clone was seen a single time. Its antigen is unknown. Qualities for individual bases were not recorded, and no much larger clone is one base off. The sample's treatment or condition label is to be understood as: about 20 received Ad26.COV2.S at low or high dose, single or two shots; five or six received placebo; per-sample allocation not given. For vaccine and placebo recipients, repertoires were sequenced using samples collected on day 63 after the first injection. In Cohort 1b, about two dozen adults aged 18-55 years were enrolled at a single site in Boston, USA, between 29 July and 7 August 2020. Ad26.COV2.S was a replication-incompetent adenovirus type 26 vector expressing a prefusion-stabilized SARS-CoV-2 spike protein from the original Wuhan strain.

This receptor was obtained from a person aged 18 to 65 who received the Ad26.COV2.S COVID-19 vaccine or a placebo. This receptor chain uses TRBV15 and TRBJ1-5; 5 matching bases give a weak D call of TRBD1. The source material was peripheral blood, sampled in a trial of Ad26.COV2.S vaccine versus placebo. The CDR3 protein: CATSQGAQPQHF. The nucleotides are TGTGCCACCAGCCAGGGAGCCCAGCCCCAGCATTTT.